The entry below describes one TCR beta chain. Antigen unknown. The V gene lost 1 base and the J gene lost 6 bases, with 15 bases spanning the gap. The CDR3 extends over 14 amino acids. Per the germline V gene, CDR1 is GTSNPN and CDR2 is SVGIG (reference sequence). Only in-frame clones appear in the TCRdb table, and some are missing; sequencing was by immunoSEQ multiplex PCR. The table has roughly 30,000 clones, 74% seen once. This sample was included in a study of OX40 agonist ivuxolimab in advanced cancers. Findings of the study overall: CD8+ T cells (on average) carried more expanded clones than CD4+ T cells. Within 6 weeks, CD4+ and CD8+ blood T cells expanded clonally at 0.1 to 3.0 mg/kg. Partial responders at 0.1-3.0 mg/kg had among the lowest clonal expansion.

The starting material was CD4+ or CD8+ T cells sorted from blood, obtained in a trial of the OX40 agonist ivuxolimab. The chain has TRBV30 and TRBJ1-1, with no clear D. The sequence was collected from an adult with an advanced solid tumor such as melanoma, head and neck, liver or kidney cancer. This CDR3 reads CAWSDGPFSAEAFF. DNA for the CDR3: TGTGCCTGGAGTGACGGACCGTTTTCTGCTGAAGCTTTCTTT.